This T cell receptor (beta chain) was captured by sequencing in a study of blood T cell repertoires in COVID-19. Study context: T cells, B-cell-depleted T cells, or PBMCs provided the cDNA or gDNA that served as material.

The protocol was immunoSEQ multiplex PCR, while the TCRdb copy is restricted to in-frame clones and leaves out a portion. This sample carries 190,000 or so clones, about nine tenths of them seen once, and the ten largest clones take about 4.1%. Germline-derived CDR1 and CDR2 are SQVTM and ANQGSEA. The CDR3 length is 10 residues. V was pared by 5 bases and J by 7 bases, with 8 bases between. This clone appeared once. Sequenced: peripheral blood. The chain employs TRBV29-1 and TRBJ1-2; TRBD1 might be the D (5 bases). The clonotype comes from a woman aged 25 to 39 with acute or convalescent COVID-19. The CDR3 nucleotides are TGCAGCGTTTCAGGGCTTGGCTACACCTTC. Its translation: CSVSGLGYTF.